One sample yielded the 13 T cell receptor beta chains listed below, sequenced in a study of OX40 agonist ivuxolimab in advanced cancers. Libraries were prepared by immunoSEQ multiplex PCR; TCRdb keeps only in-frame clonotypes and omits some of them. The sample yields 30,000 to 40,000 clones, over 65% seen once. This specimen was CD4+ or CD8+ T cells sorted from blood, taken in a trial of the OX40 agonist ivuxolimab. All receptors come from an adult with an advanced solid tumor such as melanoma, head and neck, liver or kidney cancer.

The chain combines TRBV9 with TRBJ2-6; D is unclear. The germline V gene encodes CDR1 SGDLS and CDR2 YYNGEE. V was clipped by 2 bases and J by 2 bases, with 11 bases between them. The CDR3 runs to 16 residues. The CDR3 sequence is CASSVLGSAGANVLTF. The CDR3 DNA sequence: TGTGCCAGCAGCGTCTTGGGTTCGGCTGGGGCCAACGTCCTGACTTTC. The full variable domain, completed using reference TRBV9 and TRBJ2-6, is DSGVTQTPKHLITATGQRVTLRCSPRSGDLSVYWYQQSLDQGLQFLIQYYNGEERAKGNILERFSAQQFPDLHSELNLSSLELGDSALYFCASSVLGSAGANVLTFGAGSRLTVL.

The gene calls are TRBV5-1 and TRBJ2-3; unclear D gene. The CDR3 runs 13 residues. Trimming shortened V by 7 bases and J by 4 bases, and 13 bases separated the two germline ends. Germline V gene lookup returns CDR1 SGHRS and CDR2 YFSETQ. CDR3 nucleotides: TGCGCCAGCGGGTCGGACCCCTCAGATACGCAGTATTTT. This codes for CASGSDPSDTQYF.

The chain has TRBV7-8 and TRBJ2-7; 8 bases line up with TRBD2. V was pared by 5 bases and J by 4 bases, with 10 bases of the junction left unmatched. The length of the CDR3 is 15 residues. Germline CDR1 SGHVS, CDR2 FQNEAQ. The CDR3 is CASSRTGAGVYEQYF. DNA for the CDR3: TGTGCCAGCAGCCGAACGGGAGCGGGAGTGTACGAGCAGTACTTC.

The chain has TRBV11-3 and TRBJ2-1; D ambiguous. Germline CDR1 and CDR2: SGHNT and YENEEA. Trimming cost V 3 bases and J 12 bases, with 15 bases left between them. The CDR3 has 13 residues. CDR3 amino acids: CASSFKGNSGQFF. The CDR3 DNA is TGTGCCAGCAGCTTCAAAGGCAACTCAGGGCAGTTCTTC. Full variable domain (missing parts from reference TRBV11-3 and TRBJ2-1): EAGVVQSPRYKIIEKKQPVAFWCNPISGHNTLYWYLQNLGQGPELLIRYENEEAVDDSQLPKDRFSAERLKGVDSTLKIQPAELGDSAVYLCASSFKGNSGQFFGPGTRLTVL.

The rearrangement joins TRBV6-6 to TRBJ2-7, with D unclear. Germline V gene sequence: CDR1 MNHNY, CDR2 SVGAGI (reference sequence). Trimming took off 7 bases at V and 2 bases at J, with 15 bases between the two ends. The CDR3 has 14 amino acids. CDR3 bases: TGTGCCAGCATTTCCCAGGTGGGTCCCTACGAGCAGTACTTC. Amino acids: CASISQVGPYEQYF.

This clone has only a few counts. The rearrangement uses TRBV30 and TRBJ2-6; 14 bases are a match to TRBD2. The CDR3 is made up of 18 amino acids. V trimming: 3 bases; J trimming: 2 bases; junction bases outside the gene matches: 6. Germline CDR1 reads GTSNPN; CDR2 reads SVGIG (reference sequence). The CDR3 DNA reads TGTGCCTGGAGCCTAGGGACTAGCGGGAGTACTGGGGCCAACGTCCTGACTTTC. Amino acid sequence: CAWSLGTSGSTGANVLTF.

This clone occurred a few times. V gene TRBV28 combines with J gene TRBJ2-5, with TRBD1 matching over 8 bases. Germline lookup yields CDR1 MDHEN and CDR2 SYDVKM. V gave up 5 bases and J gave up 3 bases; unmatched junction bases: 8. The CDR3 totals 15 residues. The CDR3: CASSLPKDREETQYF. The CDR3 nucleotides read TGTGCCAGCAGTCTCCCGAAGGACAGGGAAGAGACCCAGTACTTC.

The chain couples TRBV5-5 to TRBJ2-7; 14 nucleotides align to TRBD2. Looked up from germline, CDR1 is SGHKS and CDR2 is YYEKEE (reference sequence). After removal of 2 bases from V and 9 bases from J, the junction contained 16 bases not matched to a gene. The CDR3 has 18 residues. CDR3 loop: CASSFTGTSGRADIGQYF. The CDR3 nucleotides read TGTGCCAGCAGCTTTACCGGGACTAGCGGGAGAGCTGACATCGGGCAGTACTTC.

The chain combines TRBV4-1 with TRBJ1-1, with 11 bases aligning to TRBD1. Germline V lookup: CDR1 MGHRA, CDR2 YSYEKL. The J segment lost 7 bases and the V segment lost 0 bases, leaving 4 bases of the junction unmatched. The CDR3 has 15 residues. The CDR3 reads CASSQDRTGGGEAFF. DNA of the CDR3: TGCGCCAGCAGCCAAGATAGGACAGGGGGCGGTGAAGCTTTCTTT.

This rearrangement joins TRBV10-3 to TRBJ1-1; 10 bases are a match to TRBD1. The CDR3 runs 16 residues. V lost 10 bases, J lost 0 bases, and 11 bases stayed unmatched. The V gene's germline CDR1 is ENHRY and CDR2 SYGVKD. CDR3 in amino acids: CATRQGAGGLNTEAFF. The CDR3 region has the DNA TGTGCCACGAGACAGGGGGCTGGGGGTTTGAACACTGAAGCTTTCTTT.

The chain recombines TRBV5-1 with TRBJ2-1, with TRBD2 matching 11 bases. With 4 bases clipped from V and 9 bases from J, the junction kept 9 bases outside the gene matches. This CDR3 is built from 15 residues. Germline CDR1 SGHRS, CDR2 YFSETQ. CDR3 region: CASSVSGRAEGEQFF. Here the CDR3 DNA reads TGCGCCAGCAGCGTTAGCGGGAGGGCCGAGGGTGAGCAGTTCTTC.

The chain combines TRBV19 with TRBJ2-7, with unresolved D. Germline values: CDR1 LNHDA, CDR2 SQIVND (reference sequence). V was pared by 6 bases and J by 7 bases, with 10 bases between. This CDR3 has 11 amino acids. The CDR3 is CASRNGPEQYF. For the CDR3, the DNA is TGTGCCAGTAGAAATGGGCCGGAGCAGTACTTC.

CDR3 region: CASGIPGPSNEQFF. In DNA, the CDR3 is TGTGCCAGTGGCATACCGGGACCTTCGAATGAGCAGTTCTTC. V gene TRBV19 combines with J gene TRBJ2-1, with D perhaps TRBD1 or TRBD2 (5 bases each). Trimming stripped 8 bases from V and 7 bases from J, with 18 bases between. The germline V gene has CDR1 LNHDA and CDR2 SQIVND (reference sequence). The CDR3 consists of 14 residues.